This entry lists 27 T cell receptor beta chains sequenced from one sample in a study of identical twins. MiXCR, run by TCRdb on the 5' RACE reads, gives a single entry per CDR3 protein. The sample contains about 340,000 distinct CDR3 sequences, about 9% of which appear only once. Sequencing was carried out using naive T cells sorted from blood. These TCRs come from a woman in her forties or fifties in good health.

This clonotype was found a few times. This sequence joins TRBV12-3 or TRBV12-4 and TRBJ2-1, with D possibly TRBD2 on 6 matching bases. With 5 bases removed from V and 0 bases from J, the gap between germline ends came to 20 bases. The CDR3 is 18 residues long. The CDR3 DNA reads as TGTGCCAGCAGTCCGGGACTCGGAGACCAGAGCTCCTACAATGAGCAGTTCTTC. Its protein is CASSPGLGDQSSYNEQFF.

This clonotype appeared many times. The chain employs TRBV3-1 and TRBJ1-4; TRBD1 is a possible D gene (5 bases). The V end was cut by 1 base, the J end by 8 bases, with 11 bases between. From germline, CDR1 is LGHDT and CDR2 YNNKEL (reference sequence). The CDR3 covers 14 residues. Here the CDR3 reads CASSQGQIGEKLFF. CDR3 bases: TGTGCCAGCAGCCAAGGACAGATCGGCGAAAAACTGTTTTTT.

The table lists this clonotype with a few counts. V and J are TRBV3-1 and TRBJ2-1; 8 positions match TRBD2. Germline CDR1 and CDR2: LGHDT and YNNKEL (reference sequence). Losses at the gene ends were 5 bases for V and 7 bases for J; bases not matched to a gene: 10. This CDR3 comprises 15 residues. DNA for the CDR3: TGTGCCAGCAGCTTAAGTCCCGGGACTAGTAATGAGCAGTTCTTC. This encodes CASSLSPGTSNEQFF.

Here the CDR3 DNA reads TGCGCCAGCAGGCTAGCGGATGAGCAGTTCTTC. This sequence encodes CASRLADEQFF. The chain carries TRBV5-1 and TRBJ2-1, with TRBD2 identical over 7 bases. CDR3 length: 11 amino acids. From germline, CDR1 is SGHRS and CDR2 YFSETQ. V shed 5 bases and J 8 bases; nucleotides not matched to a gene: 1. The full variable domain, completed using reference TRBV5-1 and TRBJ2-1, is KAGVTQTPRYLIKTRGQQVTLSCSPISGHRSVSWYQQTPGQGLQFLFEYFSETQRNKGNFPGRFSGRQFSNSRSEMNVSTLELGDSALYLCASRLADEQFFGPGTRLTVL.

This sequence joins TRBV5-1 and TRBJ2-1; 9 bases are a match to TRBD2. The CDR3 covers 15 residues. With 5 bases clipped from V and 5 bases from J, the junction kept 8 bases outside the gene matches. Germline V gene sequence: CDR1 SGHRS, CDR2 YFSETQ. In DNA, the CDR3 is TGCGCCAGCAGATTAGCGGGAGTTGTCAACAATGAGCAGTTCTTC. Translation: CASRLAGVVNNEQFF.

The V gene is TRBV11-2, the J gene TRBJ2-3, with D possibly TRBD2 on 5 matching bases. V lost 8 bases and J lost 11, with 11 bases in between. Germline CDR1 and CDR2: SGHAT and FQNNGV. The CDR3 covers 10 residues. CDR3 region: CASLGVLQYF. The CDR3 DNA follows: TGTGCCAGCCTCGGGGTACTGCAGTATTTT.

CDR3 in amino acids: CASSYASSYNEQFF. DNA of the CDR3: TGTGCCAGCTCATACGCGAGCTCCTACAATGAGCAGTTCTTC. V and J are TRBV18 and TRBJ2-1; D ambiguous. Trimming removed 5 bases from V and 0 bases from J, with 8 bases in between. Germline V lookup: CDR1 KGHSH, CDR2 LQKENI. The CDR3 runs 14 residues. Full variable domain (rest looked up from reference TRBV18 and TRBJ2-1): NAGVMQNPRHLVRRRGQEARLRCSPMKGHSHVYWYRQLPEEGLKFMVYLQKENIIDESGMPKERFSAEFPKEGPSILRIQQVVRGDSAAYFCASSYASSYNEQFFGPGTRLTVL.

The chain joins TRBV6-4 to TRBJ2-1; no clear D. Germline V gene lookup returns CDR1 MRHNA and CDR2 SNTAGT. The V end was cut by 1 base, the J end by 6 bases, with 13 bases between. This CDR3 region has 15 residues. Written as DNA, the CDR3 is TGTGCCAGCAGTGACTTTGGTCTACCAGGCAATGAGCAGTTCTTC. It is translated as CASSDFGLPGNEQFF.

As for this clonotype: One junction end does not reproduce the germline sequence, and a read error may be involved. The chain recombines TRBV3-1 with TRBJ1-1, with unresolved D. The length of the CDR3 is 13 residues. In germline, CDR1 is LGHDT, CDR2 YNNKEL (reference sequence). This CDR3 reads CGSSPLRGTEAFF. DNA of the CDR3: TGTGGCAGCAGCCCCCTACGGGGCACTGAAGCTTTCTTT.

This clonotype was picked up many times. The rearrangement links TRBV29-1 to TRBJ2-5; D unclear. Germline CDR1 reads SQVTM; CDR2 reads ANQGSEA. There are 13 residues in the CDR3. The V and J ends lost 3 bases and 5 bases respectively, with 13 bases between them. The CDR3 protein is CSVDFSGWETQYF. CDR3 DNA: TGCAGCGTTGATTTTTCAGGCTGGGAGACCCAGTACTTC.

This clonotype was seen a handful of times. The V and J genes are TRBV7-8 and TRBJ2-2; D remains unclear. This CDR3 has 15 amino acids. Germline V gene lookup returns CDR1 SGHVS and CDR2 FQNEAQ. Deletions cut 5 bases from V and 1 base from J, with 11 bases between. DNA of the CDR3: TGTGCCAGCAGCGATAGGCGGAGGAACACCGGGGAGCTGTTTTTT. The encoded protein is CASSDRRRNTGELFF.

A few counts support this clonotype. The V call is TRBV2, the J call TRBJ2-1; D may be TRBD2 (5 bases). The V end was cut by 2 bases, the J end by 3 bases, with 8 bases between. Germline V CDR1 and CDR2: SNHLY, FYNNEI. CDR3 length: 14 amino acids. CDR3: CASSELAHYNEQFF. The CDR3 DNA is TGTGCCAGCAGTGAACTAGCCCACTACAATGAGCAGTTCTTC. Variable domain in full (rest from reference TRBV2 and TRBJ2-1): EPEVTQTPSHQVTQMGQEVILRCVPISNHLYFYWYRQILGQKVEFLVSFYNNEISEKSEIFDDQFSVERPDGSNFTLKIRSTKLEDSAMYFCASSELAHYNEQFFGPGTRLTVL.

The chain combines TRBV24-1 with TRBJ2-1; D is ambiguous. The CDR3 consists of 15 residues. Trimming removed 0 bases at V and 5 bases at J, with 10 bases between. CDR1 KGHDR and CDR2 SFDVKD come from the germline V gene. CDR3 nucleotides: TGTGCCACCAGTGATTTGTCCCTCCCCAACAATGAGCAGTTCTTC. This codes for CATSDLSLPNNEQFF.

This chain uses TRBV5-1 with TRBJ2-6; 8 bases are shared with TRBD1. Germline CDR1 SGHRS, CDR2 YFSETQ. The V segment lost 3 bases and the J segment 7 bases; nucleotides outside the gene matches: 9. The length of the CDR3 is 16 residues. CDR3 amino acids: CASSSGTGRVANVLTF. In nucleotides, the CDR3 is TGCGCCAGCAGCTCCGGGACAGGTCGTGTCGCCAACGTCCTGACTTTC.

Many counts were recorded for this clonotype. The chain employs TRBV29-1 and TRBJ2-5; D may be TRBD2 (5 bases). This CDR3 has 13 amino acids. Trimming left V 3 bases short and J 1 base short, with 9 bases between. Germline assignment: CDR1 SQVTM and CDR2 ANQGSEA. As DNA, the CDR3 is TGCAGCGTTGATGCGGGTTTCCAAGAGACCCAGTACTTC. It translates to CSVDAGFQETQYF.

The chain has TRBV6-2 or TRBV6-3 and TRBJ2-7, with 7 bases matching TRBD2. Germline CDR1 is MNHEY and CDR2 is SVGEGT. This CDR3 has 14 residues. V was clipped by 4 bases and J by 5 bases; unmatched bases: 8. CDR3 region: CASSLEGGPHEQYV. CDR3 DNA sequence: TGTGCCAGCAGTTTGGAGGGAGGGCCCCACGAGCAGTACGTC.

This clonotype has more than one count but fewer than ten. This rearrangement joins TRBV19 to TRBJ2-1; weak D call: TRBD2 (6 bases). With 7 bases removed from V and 5 bases from J, the gap between germline ends came to 12 bases. Germline V gene data show CDR1 as LNHDA and CDR2 as SQIVND (reference sequence). The CDR3 is 13 residues long. CDR3 coding DNA: TGTGCCAGTAAGGGAGGCGGAGACAATGAGCAGTTCTTC. Protein: CASKGGGDNEQFF.

The gene calls are TRBV12-3 or TRBV12-4 and TRBJ2-2; 7 bases agree with TRBD1. The CDR3 spans 19 residues. V lost 4 bases and J lost 1; bases outside the gene matches: 15. The CDR3 sequence: CASSSRGPEYKRNTGELFF. Here the CDR3 DNA reads TGTGCCAGCAGTTCAAGGGGGCCGGAATATAAGCGGAACACCGGGGAGCTGTTTTTT.

This clonotype has a handful of counts. The V gene is TRBV28, the J gene TRBJ1-1; D gene unclear. V was clipped by 5 bases and J by 5 bases, with 9 bases between them. The V gene's germline CDR1 is MDHEN and CDR2 SYDVKM. The CDR3 runs 12 residues. This chain's CDR3 is CASSMPLTEAFF. The CDR3, as DNA: TGTGCCAGCAGTATGCCTCTAACTGAAGCTTTCTTT.

This clonotype was seen a handful of times. This chain uses TRBV5-1 with TRBJ2-3, with D possibly TRBD2 on 6 matching bases. Germline lookup yields CDR1 SGHRS and CDR2 YFSETQ. This CDR3 has 14 residues. Deletions cut 2 bases from V and 4 bases from J, with 11 bases between. Here the CDR3 DNA reads TGCGCCAGCAGCTTCGGGGGATTGGCAGATACGCAGTATTTT. This sequence encodes CASSFGGLADTQYF.

This clonotype has more than one count but fewer than ten. The chain joins TRBV27 to TRBJ1-1, with D possibly TRBD1 on 5 matching bases. The CDR3 covers 14 residues. Germline V lookup: CDR1 MNHEY, CDR2 SMNVEV (reference sequence). V was cut by 5 bases and J by 2 bases, with 12 bases left in between. CDR3 coding DNA: TGTGCCAGCAGTACCCATACAGGCAACACTGAAGCTTTCTTT. Protein: CASSTHTGNTEAFF.

As DNA, the CDR3 is TGCGCCAGCAGCTACTCCGGGGCGGAACAAGAGACCCAGTACTTC. It codes for CASSYSGAEQETQYF. The rearrangement joins TRBV5-1 to TRBJ2-5; D is possibly TRBD1 or TRBD2 (5 bases each). The CDR3 length is 15 residues. Looked up from germline, CDR1 is SGHRS and CDR2 is YFSETQ. Trimming removed 3 bases from V and 2 bases from J, with 14 bases in between.

V is TRBV19 and J is TRBJ2-1; 9 bases match TRBD2. V gave up 4 bases and J gave up 0 bases; unmatched junction bases: 7. The CDR3 has 17 amino acids. Germline lookup yields CDR1 LNHDA and CDR2 SQIVND (reference sequence). The CDR3 DNA is TGTGCCAGTAGTACCCGAGCGGGAGGCAGCTCCTACAATGAGCAGTTCTTC. Translating gives CASSTRAGGSSYNEQFF. Together with reference TRBV19 and TRBJ2-1, the CDR3 gives the full variable domain: DGGITQSPKYLFRKEGQNVTLSCEQNLNHDAMYWYRQDPGQGLRLIYYSQIVNDFQKGDIAEGYSVSREKKESFPLTVTSAQKNPTAFYLCASSTRAGGSSYNEQFFGPGTRLTVL.

CDR3 residues: CASSRTGTGSYEQYF. CDR3 nucleotides: TGTGCCAGCAGCCGGACCGGGACAGGATCCTACGAGCAGTACTTC. This chain links TRBV7-9 with TRBJ2-7, with 8 positions matching TRBD1. The CDR3 loop spans 15 amino acids. CDR1 is SEHNR, CDR2 FQNEAQ, per germline (reference sequence). V lost 5 bases, J lost 1 base, and 7 bases stayed unmatched.

The table lists this clonotype with many counts. CDR3 DNA: TGCAGCGGGTGGACAGGGCGAACCGGGGAGCTGTTTTTT. Translated, it gives CSGWTGRTGELFF. This sequence joins TRBV29-1 and TRBJ2-2; TRBD1 matches at 8 bases. This CDR3 spans 13 amino acids. Unmatched junction bases numbered 6, after V lost 7 bases and J lost 5 bases. Germline V gives CDR1 SQVTM, CDR2 ANQGSEA.

The rearrangement uses TRBV28 and TRBJ2-3; TRBD2 agrees at 8 bases. CDR3 length: 14 residues. CDR1 and CDR2 from the germline V gene are MDHEN and SYDVKM. V shed 5 bases, J shed 3 bases, and the junction held 4 bases outside the gene matches. Here the CDR3 reads CASSKSGGTDTQYF. Written as DNA, the CDR3 is TGTGCCAGCAGTAAAAGCGGGGGTACAGATACGCAGTATTTT.

At least ten counts were recorded for this clonotype. The chain combines TRBV20-1 with TRBJ2-1; TRBD2 aligns across 10 bases. The CDR3 is made up of 17 amino acids. CDR1 and CDR2 (germline): DFQATT, SNEGSKA (reference sequence). V was pared by 4 bases and J by 3 bases, with 12 bases of the junction left unmatched. The CDR3 here is CSAKRVSGRASYNEQFF. For the CDR3, the DNA is TGCAGTGCTAAACGTGTGAGCGGGAGGGCCAGCTACAATGAGCAGTTCTTC.